Listed here are 31 T cell receptor beta chains from one sample, sequenced in a study of blood T cells in healthy people across ages. With a J-beta primer mix and a sample-barcoded 5' primer, a second PCR ran about 7 to 12 cycles. Each CDR3 protein is one row after TCRdb ran MiXCR on the 5' RACE reads. The data contain approximately 1,000,000 distinct CDR3 sequences, about two fifths of them singletons. The sample taken for sequencing was blood. The receptor set was obtained from a young man in good health.

This sequence joins TRBV24-1 and TRBJ1-2; D is undetermined. The CDR3 consists of 11 residues. Trimming cost V 3 bases and J 7 bases, with 5 bases left between them. CDR1 is KGHDR and CDR2 is SFDVKD in the germline V gene. In DNA, the CDR3 is TGTGCCACCAGTGATCCTACTGGCTACACCTTC. This translates into CATSDPTGYTF.

J is TRBJ1-2 and V is TRBV12-3 or TRBV12-4; possibly TRBD1 for D (6 bases). The V end lost 6 bases, the J end lost 8 bases, and 16 bases lay between the germline ends. The CDR3 is 13 residues long. Here the CDR3 reads CASRPRGGGGYTF. For the CDR3, the DNA is TGTGCCAGCAGGCCCCGCGGGGGGGGCGGCTACACCTTC.

Comments on this clonotype: It may be a read error: a sequence one base away is much more abundant. The chain carries TRBV7-2 and TRBJ2-1; the match to TRBD1 covers 8 bases. The germline CDR1 and CDR2 sequences are SGHTA and FQGNSA. J was trimmed by 4 bases and V by 6 bases; bases with no gene match: 8. The CDR3 sequence is 15 residues long. The DNA for the CDR3 is TGTGCCAGCAGACGGACAGGGTGCGGGTACAATGAGCAGTTCTTC. Amino acid sequence: CASRRTGCGYNEQFF.

This clonotype was seen a handful of times. This chain links TRBV20-1 with TRBJ2-2, with D possibly TRBD2 on 5 matching bases. V was cut by 7 bases and J by 4 bases, with 10 bases left in between. This CDR3 comprises 12 residues. Germline V gene data show CDR1 as DFQATT and CDR2 as SNEGSKA (reference sequence). The CDR3 DNA reads TGCAGTGGTCAAGGGAGCACCGGGGAGCTGTTTTTT. Amino acids: CSGQGSTGELFF.

This clonotype came up a few times. V is TRBV20-1 and J is TRBJ1-1, with unresolved D. V was pared by 4 bases and J by 0 bases, with 9 bases between. Germline V gene lookup returns CDR1 DFQATT and CDR2 SNEGSKA (reference sequence). The CDR3 has 13 residues. CDR3 in DNA: TGCAGTGCTATCAACACAGTGAACACTGAAGCTTTCTTT. Amino acid sequence: CSAINTVNTEAFF.

The sample holds many counts of this clonotype. The chain combines TRBV7-2 with TRBJ2-3; TRBD1 aligns across 7 bases. The ends lost 1 base at V and 5 bases at J; junction bases unmatched: 0. Germline CDR1 SGHTA, CDR2 FQGNSA. CDR3 length: 13 amino acids. CDR3 protein: CASSLGQGDTQYF. In DNA, the CDR3 is TGTGCCAGCAGCTTAGGACAGGGAGATACGCAGTATTTT.

This clonotype was picked up a small number of times. The V and J genes are TRBV6-2 or TRBV6-3 and TRBJ1-5, with D possibly TRBD1 on 6 matching bases. The CDR3 spans 12 residues. The V end was cut by 8 bases, the J end by 9 bases, with 14 bases between. Germline CDR1 is MNHEY and CDR2 is SVGEGT. This CDR3 reads CASDQGPVPQHF. CDR3 in DNA: TGTGCCAGCGACCAGGGGCCGGTGCCCCAGCATTTT.

Concerning this clonotype itself: A much larger clone lies a single base off, so this may be a read error. This sequence joins TRBV20-1 and TRBJ2-5; D might be TRBD1 or TRBD2, each matching 5 bases. V dropped 5 bases and J dropped 11 bases, with 21 bases sitting between them. This CDR3 contains 13 residues. Germline V gives CDR1 DFQATT, CDR2 SNEGSKA (reference sequence). CDR3: CSAGAGTYNEQYF. Here the CDR3 DNA reads TGCAGTGCTGGGGCAGGGACCTACAATGAGCAGTACTTC.

This chain joins TRBV4-2 and TRBJ2-5, with 10 bases lining up with TRBD2. The CDR3 totals 21 residues. J gave up 1 base and V 0 bases, and 17 bases lay outside the gene matches. Germline CDR1 is LGHNA and CDR2 is YNFKEQ. The CDR3 here is CASSQDSGDGTLAGTQETQYF. Written as DNA, the CDR3 is TGTGCCAGCAGCCAAGATAGCGGTGATGGGACACTAGCGGGGACCCAAGAGACCCAGTACTTC.

This clonotype has more than one count but fewer than ten. J is TRBJ2-2 and V is TRBV7-9; D unclear. V was cut by 1 base and J by 5 bases, with 20 bases left in between. This CDR3 contains 18 residues. Germline CDR1 SEHNR, CDR2 FQNEAQ (reference sequence). In DNA, the CDR3 is TGTGCCAGCAGCTTAGAGTTCGGGTTCGGGCGTGGAACCGGGGAGCTGTTTTTT. Translating it yields CASSLEFGFGRGTGELFF.

The sample holds many counts of this clonotype. The J gene is TRBJ2-1, the V gene TRBV29-1; D call uncertain. Germline lookup yields CDR1 SQVTM and CDR2 ANQGSEA. V shed 6 bases and J shed 6 bases, with 15 bases lying between them. The CDR3 runs 13 residues. DNA of the CDR3: TGCAGCGTATCCGGCCTCCTATTCAATGAGCAGTTCTTC. Translation gives CSVSGLLFNEQFF.

This chain uses TRBV28 with TRBJ1-1; perhaps TRBD1 as D (5 bases). The CDR3 length is 12 residues. V was clipped by 3 bases and J by 8 bases, with 10 bases between them. CDR1 MDHEN and CDR2 SYDVKM come from the germline V gene. The chain's CDR3 is CASSLGPEEAFF. The CDR3 DNA is TGTGCCAGCAGTTTGGGGCCAGAAGAAGCTTTCTTT. Drawing the rest from reference TRBV28 and TRBJ1-1, the complete variable domain is DVKVTQSSRYLVKRTGEKVFLECVQDMDHENMFWYRQDPGLGLRLIYFSYDVKMKEKGDIPEGYSVSREKKERFSLILESASTNQTSMYLCASSLGPEEAFFGQGTRLTVV.

This clonotype appeared a few times. The CDR3 coding sequence is TGTGCCAGCAGCCCCTCGCCGAGCTACTATGGCTACACCTTC. This codes for CASSPSPSYYGYTF. V and J are TRBV7-9 and TRBJ1-2, with no clear D. Trimming removed 5 bases at V and 3 bases at J, with 13 bases between. Germline CDR1 reads SEHNR; CDR2 reads FQNEAQ (reference sequence). The CDR3 has 14 amino acids.

This rearrangement joins TRBV4-1 to TRBJ2-5; 7 positions agree with TRBD2. Germline lookup yields CDR1 MGHRA and CDR2 YSYEKL. V gave up 4 bases and J gave up 11 bases; unmatched junction bases: 10. The CDR3 spans 13 residues. The CDR3 DNA reads TGCGCCAGCAGCCTCTCGGGGGGTAGTGAGCAGTACTTC. It is translated as CASSLSGGSEQYF.

This sequence joins TRBV15 and TRBJ1-5; no firm D call. V gave up 1 base and J gave up 6 bases, with 10 bases separating them. The CDR3 is 14 residues long. Germline values: CDR1 LNHNV, CDR2 YYDKDF (reference sequence). The CDR3 DNA reads TGTGCCACCAGCAGAGCCTCAGAGGGTCAGCCCCAGCATTTT. Protein: CATSRASEGQPQHF.

This clonotype turned up a few times. A much bigger clone sits one base away, suggesting this may be a read error. The chain has TRBV20-1 and TRBJ2-7; a weak D match, TRBD2 (5 bases). Trimming took 5 bases from V and 4 from J, leaving 15 bases between them. This CDR3 is 13 amino acids long. Germline V gene lookup returns CDR1 DFQATT and CDR2 SNEGSKA (reference sequence). CDR3 sequence (DNA): TGCAGTGCTGCAGACGGGGTCAGGTACGAGCAGTACTTC. This gives the protein CSAADGVRYEQYF.

V and J are TRBV6-6 and TRBJ2-3, with 7 bases identical to TRBD1. V shed 6 bases and J 3 bases; nucleotides not matched to a gene: 12. In germline, CDR1 is MNHNY, CDR2 SVGAGI (reference sequence). CDR3 length: 16 residues. CDR3 sequence (DNA): TGTGCCAGCAGGCCGCACAGGGGAGTGGGGACAGATACGCAGTATTTT. Encoded protein: CASRPHRGVGTDTQYF.

The sample holds one count of this clonotype. The chain carries TRBV20-1 and TRBJ1-2; D gene unclear. V was pared by 0 bases and J by 4 bases, with 12 bases between. The CDR3 totals 14 residues. Germline V gives CDR1 DFQATT, CDR2 SNEGSKA (reference sequence). The DNA of the CDR3 is TGCAGTGCTAGAGATAGTGGGAAAGGCTATGGCTACACCTTC. This codes for CSARDSGKGYGYTF.

The V gene is TRBV28, the J gene TRBJ2-7; D uncertain. CDR1 MDHEN and CDR2 SYDVKM come from the germline V gene. This CDR3 contains 15 residues. The germline V and J ends were trimmed by 3 bases and 1 base, with 13 bases remaining between them. For the CDR3, the DNA is TGTGCCAGCAGTTTCAAATTTGGTGGATCCTACGAGCAGTACTTC. Translated, it gives CASSFKFGGSYEQYF.

This sequence joins TRBV29-1 and TRBJ2-3; 10 bases are a match to TRBD1. Germline V CDR1 and CDR2: SQVTM, ANQGSEA. The CDR3 runs to 15 residues. Germline trimming cut 7 bases from V and 2 bases from J; bases unmatched to any gene: 9. The DNA for the CDR3 is TGCAGCGCACCGACAGGGGGCCCGATCACAGATACGCAGTATTTT. Residues: CSAPTGGPITDTQYF.

The rearrangement uses TRBV20-1 and TRBJ1-2; D gene ambiguous. Looked up from germline, CDR1 is DFQATT and CDR2 is SNEGSKA (reference sequence). This CDR3 is built from 16 residues. The germline V and J ends were trimmed by 3 bases and 0 bases, with 17 bases remaining between them. The CDR3 here is CSASTWSYKANYGYTF. In DNA, the CDR3 is TGCAGTGCTAGCACCTGGTCTTACAAAGCTAACTATGGCTACACCTTC.

The V gene is TRBV5-1, the J gene TRBJ2-3; either TRBD1 or TRBD2 may fit D (5 bases each). V dropped 3 bases and J dropped 4 bases, with 9 bases sitting between them. There are 13 residues in the CDR3. The germline gives CDR1 SGHRS, CDR2 YFSETQ. This CDR3 is CASSSGTADTQYF. The CDR3 DNA is TGCGCCAGCAGCTCCGGGACCGCAGATACGCAGTATTTT.

The chain couples TRBV11-2 to TRBJ2-1; D perhaps matches TRBD2 (5 bases). The V gene lost 0 bases and the J gene lost 4 bases, with 7 bases spanning the gap. The CDR3 contains 14 residues. The germline gives CDR1 SGHAT, CDR2 FQNNGV. The DNA for the CDR3 is TGTGCCAGCAGCTTAGAGAGGGAATACAATGAGCAGTTCTTC. Its translation is CASSLEREYNEQFF.

This chain links TRBV12-3 or TRBV12-4 with TRBJ1-6; D possibly corresponds to TRBD1 (5 bases). The CDR3 is 15 residues long. V was cut by 3 bases and J by 7 bases, with 13 bases left in between. Written as DNA, the CDR3 is TGTGCCAGCAGTTTCGGGGGACGGGAAAATTCACCCCTCCACTTT. Translated, it gives CASSFGGRENSPLHF.

The chain links TRBV6-5 to TRBJ2-1; D assignment may be TRBD1 or TRBD2 (5 bases each). V dropped 5 bases and J dropped 4 bases, with 12 bases sitting between them. Germline V gene data show CDR1 as MNHEY and CDR2 as SVGAGI. The CDR3 spans 14 residues. As DNA, the CDR3 is TGTGCCAGCAGTCGGGGACGAGAATACAATGAGCAGTTCTTC. Translated: CASSRGREYNEQFF.

This chain joins TRBV9 and TRBJ2-5; TRBD2 is a possible D gene (5 bases). The germline CDR1 and CDR2 sequences are SGDLS and YYNGEE. CDR3 length: 15 residues. V was cut by 0 bases and J by 1 base, with 10 bases left in between. CDR3 coding DNA: TGTGCCAGCAGCGTAGCACGGGGATCCCAAGAGACCCAGTACTTC. It encodes CASSVARGSQETQYF.

This clonotype has a handful of counts. The chain combines TRBV11-1 with TRBJ1-1; D unclear. The CDR3 length is 11 residues. Trimming took off 5 bases at V and 8 bases at J, with 9 bases between the two ends. Germline V CDR1 and CDR2: SGHAT, FQDESV (reference sequence). The CDR3 spells CASSPVREAFF. As DNA, the CDR3 is TGTGCCAGCAGCCCGGTTCGCGAAGCTTTCTTT.

This clonotype was seen more than once but under ten times. The rearrangement links TRBV4-1 to TRBJ1-2; maybe TRBD1 (6 bases). V gave up 1 base and J gave up 4 bases, with 16 bases separating them. Germline CDR1 is MGHRA and CDR2 is YSYEKL. The CDR3 covers 16 residues. CDR3 coding DNA: TGCGCCAGCAGCCAAGGGGCAGGGGACTTCGTCTATGGCTACACCTTC. It translates to CASSQGAGDFVYGYTF.

As concerns this clonotype: Germline is not matched at one junction end, which may reflect a read error. CDR3 protein: CAGRQGSTDAQYF. In DNA, the CDR3 is TGTGCCGGACGCCAGGGGAGCACAGATGCGCAGTATTTT. This sequence joins TRBV12-3 or TRBV12-4 and TRBJ2-3; D is possibly TRBD1 (6 bases). The CDR3 is made up of 13 amino acids.

There are a few counts of this clonotype. The rearrangement joins TRBV20-1 to TRBJ2-5; 9 nucleotides match TRBD1. Germline assignment: CDR1 DFQATT and CDR2 SNEGSKA (reference sequence). The J segment lost 11 bases and the V segment lost 4 bases, leaving 11 bases of the junction unmatched. CDR3 length equals 13 residues. CDR3 in DNA: TGCAGTGCTAAACCGGGGACAGGGTGGGAGCAGTACTTC. It encodes CSAKPGTGWEQYF.

There are many counts of this clonotype. This chain links TRBV3-1 with TRBJ1-1; 9 bases fit TRBD1. Germline CDR1 reads LGHDT; CDR2 reads YNNKEL (reference sequence). The CDR3 contains 15 residues. J lost 3 bases, V lost 4 bases, and 6 bases had no gene match. CDR3 region: CASSRGDRVYTEAFF. The CDR3 DNA follows: TGTGCCAGCAGCCGGGGGGACAGGGTCTACACTGAAGCTTTCTTT. Looking up the rest from reference TRBV3-1 and TRBJ1-1 gives the full variable domain: DTAVSQTPKYLVTQMGNDKSIKCEQNLGHDTMYWYKQDSKKFLKIMFSYNNKELIINETVPNRFSPKSPDKAHLNLHINSLELGDSAVYFCASSRGDRVYTEAFFGQGTRLTVV.